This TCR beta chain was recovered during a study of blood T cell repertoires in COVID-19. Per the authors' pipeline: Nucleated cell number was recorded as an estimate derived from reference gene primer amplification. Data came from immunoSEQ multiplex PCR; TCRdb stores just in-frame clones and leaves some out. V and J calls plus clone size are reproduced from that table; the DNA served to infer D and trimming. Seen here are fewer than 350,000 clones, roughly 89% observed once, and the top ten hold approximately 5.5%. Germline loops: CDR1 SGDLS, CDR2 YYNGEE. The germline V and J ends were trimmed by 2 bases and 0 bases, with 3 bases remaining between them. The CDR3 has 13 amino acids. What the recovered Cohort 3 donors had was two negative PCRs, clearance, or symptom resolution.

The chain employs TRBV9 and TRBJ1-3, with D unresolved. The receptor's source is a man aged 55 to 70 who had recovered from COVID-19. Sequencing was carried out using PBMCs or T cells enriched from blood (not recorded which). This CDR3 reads CASSVSSGNTIYF. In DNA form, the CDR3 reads TGTGCCAGCAGCGTCAGCTCTGGAAACACCATATATTTT.